This TCR beta chain was identified during a study of T cells in Graves' hyperthyroidism and ophthalmopathy. TCR beta CDR3 regions were amplified from RNA transcripts. When the TCR CDR3 underwent first-round RT-PCR, the HTBI primer set was used. TCRdb reprocessed the multiplex PCR reads via MiXCR and lists one record per CDR3 protein. This table holds 500,000 to 650,000 distinct CDR3 sequences, around 13% found once. Many counts were recorded for this clonotype. The antigen is not known. Germline assignment: CDR1 SGHAT and CDR2 FQDESV (reference sequence). The CDR3 covers 16 residues. The V gene end was trimmed by 1 base and the J gene end by 4 bases; junction bases not matched to a gene: 1. Study observations and caveats: Median prediction lead before ophthalmopathy onset was around seven months with the model. Blood also contained most expanded thyroid clonotypes above 0.001.

Thyroid ultrasound, orbital computed tomography, clinical symptoms, and serum thyroxine and TRAb underpinned diagnoses. Sequences were obtained from blood. The chain has TRBV11-1 and TRBJ2-5; 15 nucleotides agree with TRBD2. The receptor's source is a woman aged 35 to 49 with Graves' hyperthyroidism. The chain's CDR3 is CASSLGGLAGGETQYF. DNA for the CDR3: TGTGCCAGCAGCTTAGGGGGACTAGCGGGGGGAGAGACCCAGTACTTC.